This T cell receptor (beta chain) was documented in a study of blood T cell repertoires in COVID-19. Study in general: T cells, B-cell-depleted T cells, or PBMCs provided the cDNA or gDNA that served as material.

As processed by the authors: Amplifying reference gene primers gave estimates of nucleated cell counts. Using immunoSEQ multiplex PCR, the repertoire was profiled, and TCRdb retains in-frame clones only, with some absent. V, J and clone size are those of that table, while D and trimming were read from the DNA. Among 95,000 to 150,000 clones, roughly 82% were seen once, and the ten largest hold 9.5% to 13%. Germline CDR1 and CDR2: SQVTM and ANQGSEA. The CDR3 runs 14 residues. V was cut by 4 bases and J by 7 bases, with 14 bases left in between. The specimen was peripheral blood. The clonotype was recovered from a human donor in a cohort sampled during active COVID-19. This chain links TRBV29-1 with TRBJ1-6, with D perhaps matching TRBD1 (5 bases). CDR3 nucleotide sequence: TGCAGCGTTGGTGAGGGGACTGCGAATTCACCCCTCCACTTT. It codes for CSVGEGTANSPLHF.